This TCR beta chain came from a study of CD8+CD57+ T cells in acquired aplastic anemia. Study summary: Average DNA yield from sorted CD4+ and CD8+ cells was about 2.9 ug.

Genomic DNA acted as the template from which TCR beta VDJ combination and CDR3 sequence profiling were carried out. TCRdb used MiXCR to reprocess the reads, holding one entry per CDR3 protein. The sample lists about 180,000 distinct CDR3 sequences, about 47% occurring once. Sequencing was done on a sample of sorted CD4+, CD8+, or CD8+CD57+ T cells (not recorded which) from PBMCs. This receptor was taken from a human donor in good health.

CDR3 in amino acids: CASSQTGGYTF. The CDR3 bases are TGTGCCAGTTCTCAGACGGGTGGCTACACCTTC. This rearrangement joins TRBV12-3 or TRBV12-4 to TRBJ1-2; D call uncertain. V shed 9 bases and J shed 7 bases, with 12 bases lying between them. The CDR3 is made up of 11 amino acids.